What follows are 29 T cell receptor beta chains derived from one specimen sequenced in a study of blood T cell repertoires in COVID-19. Generated by immunoSEQ multiplex PCR, the TCRdb table keeps only in-frame clones and is missing some. The sample lists some 250,000 clones; approximately 84% were seen once. Sequenced material: peripheral blood. These receptor sequences come from a young woman who had recovered from COVID-19.

The chain links TRBV2 to TRBJ2-5; the D gene is possibly TRBD1 (5 bases). This CDR3 is built from 13 residues. CDR1 SNHLY and CDR2 FYNNEI come from the germline V gene. Trimming shortened V by 6 bases and J by 4 bases, and 12 bases separated the two germline ends. The CDR3 region is CASSGPGRETQYF. The DNA for the CDR3 is TGTGCCAGCAGCGGACCAGGGCGAGAGACCCAGTACTTC.

The V and J genes are TRBV7-2 and TRBJ1-3, with D unclear. Per the germline V gene, CDR1 is SGHTA and CDR2 is FQGNSA. Trimming left V 5 bases short and J 1 base short, with 9 bases between. The CDR3 extends over 14 amino acids. CDR3 residues: CASSAGGSGNTIYF. Written as DNA, the CDR3 is TGTGCCAGCAGCGCCGGCGGATCTGGAAACACCATATATTTT.

This clone appeared a single time. The V gene is TRBV14, the J gene TRBJ1-2; D is ambiguous. Germline V CDR1 and CDR2: SGHDN, FVKESK. Trimming shortened V by 4 bases and J by 2 bases, and 5 bases separated the two germline ends. The CDR3 covers 12 residues. CDR3 coding DNA: TGTGCCAGCAGCCCGGTCAACTATGGCTACACCTTC. Its translation: CASSPVNYGYTF.

This clone was observed a single time. The J gene is TRBJ2-2, the V gene TRBV5-1, with TRBD2 matching 7 bases. Looked up from germline, CDR1 is SGHRS and CDR2 is YFSETQ. This CDR3 is 16 amino acids long. J was trimmed by 1 base and V by 3 bases; bases with no gene match: 6. The CDR3 here is CASSSGLVLNTGELFF. CDR3 coding DNA: TGCGCCAGCAGCTCTGGACTAGTGCTGAACACCGGGGAGCTGTTTTTT.

The rearrangement uses TRBV11-2 and TRBJ2-3; D ambiguous. Germline CDR1 and CDR2: SGHAT and FQNNGV. With 2 bases removed from V and 4 bases from J, the gap between germline ends came to 13 bases. This CDR3 is 15 amino acids long. The CDR3 spells CASSLSGIWPDTQYF. CDR3 nucleotide sequence: TGTGCCAGCAGCTTATCTGGTATCTGGCCAGATACGCAGTATTTT.

The chain recombines TRBV4-2 with TRBJ1-2; maybe TRBD1 (5 bases). The CDR3 length is 13 residues. V lost 4 bases and J 7 bases, leaving 13 bases between the germline ends. Germline-derived CDR1 and CDR2 are LGHNA and YNFKEQ. Here the CDR3 DNA reads TGTGCCAGCAGCCTTCGGGGGGAGGGTGGCTACACCTTC. Translation gives CASSLRGEGGYTF.

The rearrangement links TRBV14 to TRBJ1-5; 8 nucleotides line up with TRBD1. V gave up 2 bases and J gave up 0 bases; unmatched junction bases: 6. The CDR3 extends over 17 amino acids. Germline V gene lookup returns CDR1 SGHDN and CDR2 FVKESK. The CDR3 reads CASSQQDRAYSNQPQHF. The DNA for the CDR3 is TGTGCCAGCAGCCAACAGGACAGGGCGTATAGCAATCAGCCCCAGCATTTT.

The chain is built from TRBV5-4 and TRBJ1-6; TRBD1 matches 8 bases. The CDR3 covers 17 residues. Germline V gives CDR1 SGHNT, CDR2 YYREEE (reference sequence). Trimming cost V 1 base and J 10 bases; bases outside gene matches: 13. The CDR3 loop is CASSLFLGTGRASPLHF. CDR3 in DNA: TGTGCCAGCAGCTTGTTTTTAGGGACAGGCAGGGCATCACCCCTCCACTTT.

V and J are TRBV7-9 and TRBJ1-2; D not resolved. The CDR3 consists of 11 residues. Germline CDR1 reads SEHNR; CDR2 reads FQNEAQ (reference sequence). V gave up 0 bases and J gave up 8 bases, with 4 bases separating them. CDR3 coding DNA: TGTGCCAGCAGCTTAGCGTCGGGCTACACCTTC. Amino acids: CASSLASGYTF.

The chain employs TRBV27 and TRBJ1-1; D gene ambiguous. The CDR3 loop spans 11 amino acids. Germline V gene lookup returns CDR1 MNHEY and CDR2 SMNVEV (reference sequence). The V end lost 7 bases, the J end lost 1 base, and 4 bases lay between the germline ends. The CDR3 protein is CASKQNTEAFF. DNA for the CDR3: TGTGCCAGCAAACAGAACACTGAAGCTTTCTTT.

This chain links TRBV6-4 with TRBJ2-3, with TRBD2 identical over 12 bases. This CDR3 is built from 15 residues. Germline V lookup: CDR1 MRHNA, CDR2 SNTAGT. V was pared by 6 bases and J by 3 bases, with 4 bases of the junction left unmatched. The CDR3 DNA follows: TGTGCCAGCAGCCCCCTAGCGGGGGGGACAGATACGCAGTATTTT. Translating gives CASSPLAGGTDTQYF.

The rearrangement joins TRBV19 to TRBJ1-2; TRBD1 might be the D (5 bases). V was shortened by 3 bases and J by 3 bases, with 14 bases between the two germline ends. The V gene's germline CDR1 is LNHDA and CDR2 SQIVND (reference sequence). The length of the CDR3 is 15 residues. CDR3 loop: CASSMQGGSYYGYTF. CDR3 nucleotide sequence: TGTGCCAGTAGTATGCAGGGAGGGAGCTACTATGGCTACACCTTC.

The chain links TRBV5-4 to TRBJ1-4; TRBD1 aligns across 8 bases. J lost 5 bases, V lost 4 bases, and 4 bases had no gene match. Germline-derived CDR1 and CDR2 are SGHNT and YYREEE (reference sequence). This CDR3 is 14 amino acids long. The chain's CDR3 is CASSAQGGNEKLFF. The CDR3, as DNA: TGTGCCAGCAGCGCACAGGGGGGGAATGAAAAACTGTTTTTT. The variable domain in full, with the rest retrieved from reference TRBV5-4 and TRBJ1-4, is ETGVTQSPTHLIKTRGQQVTLRCSSQSGHNTVSWYQQALGQGPQFIFQYYREEENGRGNFPPRFSGLQFPNYSSELNVNALELDDSALYLCASSAQGGNEKLFFGSGTQLSVL.

The rearrangement uses TRBV4-1 and TRBJ1-2; 7 bases match TRBD1. The V segment lost 2 bases and the J segment 4 bases; nucleotides outside the gene matches: 4. Germline V gene sequence: CDR1 MGHRA, CDR2 YSYEKL. The CDR3 covers 14 residues. The CDR3 nucleotides read TGCGCCAGCAGCCAAACCGGGACAGTCTATGGCTACACCTTC. Protein product: CASSQTGTVYGYTF.

V is TRBV30 and J is TRBJ1-1, with 8 positions matching TRBD1. Germline V gene data show CDR1 as GTSNPN and CDR2 as SVGIG (reference sequence). Trimming removed 3 bases from V and 2 bases from J; junction bases left unmatched: 5. This CDR3 has 14 residues. The CDR3 coding sequence is TGTGCCTGGAGGCCTGGGACAGGTAACACTGAAGCTTTCTTT. Translation: CAWRPGTGNTEAFF.

This clone was observed a single time. This rearrangement joins TRBV6-6 to TRBJ2-7; 8 bases fit TRBD1. Trimming removed 5 bases from V and 0 bases from J; junction bases left unmatched: 15. CDR1 MNHNY and CDR2 SVGAGI come from the germline V gene (reference sequence). This CDR3 has 18 residues. The CDR3 sequence: CASSPPLIWTGSSYEQYF. CDR3 in DNA: TGTGCCAGCAGTCCCCCCTTAATATGGACAGGGAGCTCCTACGAGCAGTACTTC.

The chain is built from TRBV12-1 and TRBJ2-5; no check of the table's D call, TRBD2, against the DNA was made. TRBV12-1 is flagged as a pseudogene. This CDR3 spans 14 amino acids. This CDR3 is CASSSARDQETQYF. In nucleotides, the CDR3 is TGTGCCAGCAGTTCCGCCCGGGACCAAGAGACCCAGTACTTC.

J is TRBJ2-2 and V is TRBV5-1; D is uncertain. V lost 4 bases and J 7 bases, leaving 14 bases between the germline ends. Germline V gives CDR1 SGHRS, CDR2 YFSETQ. This CDR3 has 14 amino acids. DNA of the CDR3: TGCGCCAGCAGCCCACGAGAAAGTGGCGGGGAGCTGTTTTTT. As protein: CASSPRESGGELFF. The whole variable domain, filled in from reference TRBV5-1 and TRBJ2-2, reads KAGVTQTPRYLIKTRGQQVTLSCSPISGHRSVSWYQQTPGQGLQFLFEYFSETQRNKGNFPGRFSGRQFSNSRSEMNVSTLELGDSALYLCASSPRESGGELFFGEGSRLTVL.

This chain uses TRBV4-2 with TRBJ1-2, with TRBD1 as a possible D gene (5 bases). CDR1 is LGHNA, CDR2 YNFKEQ, per germline. The CDR3 runs 14 residues. Trimming stripped 0 bases from V and 8 bases from J, with 13 bases between. The CDR3: CASSQDKGLGGYTF. CDR3 in DNA: TGTGCCAGCAGCCAAGATAAGGGGCTGGGCGGCTACACCTTC.

This sequence joins TRBV12-3 or TRBV12-4 and TRBJ1-1, with TRBD1 matching 9 bases. The J segment lost 5 bases and the V segment lost 3 bases, leaving 1 base of the junction unmatched. The CDR3 spans 13 residues. The CDR3 here is CASSFDRGTEAFF. The CDR3 nucleotides are TGTGCCAGCAGTTTTGACAGGGGGACTGAAGCTTTCTTT.

The chain is built from TRBV24-1 and TRBJ2-7; TRBD2 matches 8 bases. The CDR3 has 16 amino acids. CDR1 and CDR2 (germline): KGHDR, SFDVKD. V shed 3 bases, J shed 1 base, and the junction held 7 bases outside the gene matches. The chain's CDR3 is CATSDPRTSRSYEQYF. CDR3 DNA sequence: TGTGCCACCAGTGATCCGCGGACTAGCCGATCCTACGAGCAGTACTTC.

The V and J genes are TRBV5-1 and TRBJ2-5, with D possibly being TRBD2 (6 bases). The CDR3 is made up of 14 amino acids. Looked up from germline, CDR1 is SGHRS and CDR2 is YFSETQ. With 0 bases removed from V and 2 bases from J, the gap between germline ends came to 8 bases. The CDR3 is CASSLAGGQETQYF. CDR3 in DNA: TGCGCCAGCAGCTTGGCCGGGGGACAAGAGACCCAGTACTTC.

The chain couples TRBV11-2 to TRBJ2-3, with D perhaps TRBD1 (6 bases). This CDR3 region has 15 residues. Trimming took off 8 bases at V and 1 base at J, with 16 bases between the two ends. Germline lookup yields CDR1 SGHAT and CDR2 FQNNGV. CDR3 bases: TGTGCCAGCCGCCAACAGGGACGGGGCACAGATACGCAGTATTTT. This gives the protein CASRQQGRGTDTQYF.

J is TRBJ2-2 and V is TRBV7-8; the D gene is possibly TRBD2 (6 bases). Deletions cut 3 bases from V and 5 bases from J, with 10 bases between. This CDR3 has 14 residues. Germline-derived CDR1 and CDR2 are SGHVS and FQNEAQ. CDR3 sequence (DNA): TGTGCCAGCAGCTTTCGGGGGAAAACCGGGGAGCTGTTTTTT. Translating gives CASSFRGKTGELFF.

This rearrangement joins TRBV9 to TRBJ1-3; D is unresolved. CDR3 length: 15 residues. V shed 5 bases and J shed 0 bases, with 12 bases lying between them. The germline CDR1 and CDR2 sequences are SGDLS and YYNGEE. In DNA, the CDR3 is TGTGCCAGCAGTGGCCTTGGCAACTCTGGAAACACCATATATTTT. Its translation: CASSGLGNSGNTIYF.

In nucleotides, the CDR3 is TGCGCCAGCAGCTTCATGACTGCTAGTGAAAAACTGTTTTTT. The encoded protein is CASSFMTASEKLFF. The rearrangement links TRBV5-1 to TRBJ1-4; D ambiguous. V lost 2 bases and J 7 bases, leaving 12 bases between the germline ends. CDR1 and CDR2 (germline): SGHRS, YFSETQ. The CDR3 is 14 amino acids.

The chain carries TRBV7-9 and TRBJ2-7, with 7 bases aligning to TRBD1. In germline, CDR1 is SEHNR, CDR2 FQNEAQ (reference sequence). After removal of 4 bases from V and 6 bases from J, the junction contained 9 bases not matched to a gene. This CDR3 spans 14 amino acids. CDR3 coding DNA: TGTGCCAGCAGCTCCGGGACAGACTCTCTCGAGCAGTACTTC. Translation: CASSSGTDSLEQYF.

The DNA for the CDR3 is TGCGCCAGCAGCTTGTTACCGACAGGGTCATTCTACGAGCAGTACTTC. Translated, it gives CASSLLPTGSFYEQYF. This chain uses TRBV5-1 with TRBJ2-7; 7 nucleotides align to TRBD1. Germline V gene sequence: CDR1 SGHRS, CDR2 YFSETQ. V gave up 1 base and J gave up 3 bases; unmatched junction bases: 10. The CDR3 spans 16 residues. The full variable domain, with the rest looked up from reference TRBV5-1 and TRBJ2-7, is KAGVTQTPRYLIKTRGQQVTLSCSPISGHRSVSWYQQTPGQGLQFLFEYFSETQRNKGNFPGRFSGRQFSNSRSEMNVSTLELGDSALYLCASSLLPTGSFYEQYFGPGTRLTVT.

The chain combines TRBV5-1 with TRBJ2-1; 9 positions match TRBD2. V lost 0 bases, J lost 4 bases, and 2 bases stayed unmatched. CDR1 and CDR2 from the germline V gene are SGHRS and YFSETQ. The CDR3 consists of 15 residues. CDR3 protein: CASSLGAGGYNEQFF. The CDR3, as DNA: TGCGCCAGCAGCTTGGGGGCGGGGGGGTACAATGAGCAGTTCTTC.